One T cell receptor beta chain is described in this entry. The specificity of this receptor is unknown. No quality values exist for individual bases; no much larger clone is one base distant. TCRbeta CDR3 regions were immunosequenced from genomic DNA with the immunoSEQ Assay. Before high-throughput sequencing, the genomic DNA was amplified using bias-controlled multiplex PCR. Turning to the authors' computational methods: To quantify the absolute abundance of each unique TCRbeta CDR3 region, the sequences were collapsed and filtered. Clonality, defined as 1 minus Pielou's evenness, was calculated using only productive rearrangements. Clones with significantly greater frequencies in on-treatment versus baseline samples were identified using a previously published method. TCRdb stores this immuneACCESS table with in-frame sequences only. Part of the clones is absent; in the studies checked, under half of the shortfall reflects unresolved V genes, and no reason is known for the rest. V, J and clone size were drawn from that table, and D and trimming were deduced from the DNA. The sample has roughly 5,100 clones on record, around three quarters of them singletons. The ten largest clones take up around half of the sample.

The intended sense of this specimen's treatment or condition label: randomized to nivolumab then ipilimumab (arm A) or the reverse (arm B). None of the patients in the trial had previously been given DNA-damaging chemotherapy. On a FACS Aria II flow cytometer, live CD3+CD8+ cells that were negative for CD19 and CD56 were sorted from thawed PBMCs. The samples were obtained from melanoma patients enrolled in CheckMate 064, an open-label, randomized phase II trial testing sequential checkpoint blockade. Peripheral blood mononuclear cells were collected by leukapheresis, purified using Ficoll-Paque, and frozen in human serum containing about 9.8% DMSO. Immediately after sorting, the purity of sorted blood CD3+CD8+ cells was verified to be >95%, after which DNA was extracted. The data are from a study of sequential checkpoint blockade in melanoma (dated by TCRdb to between 2017 and 2020). About the full investigation: Using 1:1 randomization, the trial assigned patients either to first-line nivolumab followed by ipilimumab (arm A) or to ipilimumab followed by nivolumab (arm B). Both trial sequences were followed by maintenance nivolumab. Here is what the overall study found, with its caveats: Validation of the response-prediction model combining TCR metrics and mutation burden is needed in larger, independent patient cohorts.

CDR1 and CDR2, looked up from the germline V gene, are SGHTS and YDEGEE. Counted from cysteine to phenylalanine, this CDR3 has 16 amino acids. Only the CDR3 portion is preserved as DNA: 48 bases, with reading frame beginning at the first base. V is reduced by 2 bases and J by 7 bases, leaving a spacing of 19 bases between them. The sequence was obtained from a human patient with melanoma. Some clones in this sample may be carry-over from other donors' samples. The sample was CD8+ T cells sorted from blood (inferred from file names), taken from a patient given nivolumab and ipilimumab in sequence. The chain is assembled from TRBV5-8 and TRBJ1-5, and TRBD1 may be the D gene, going by 6 matching bases. The CDR3 has the sequence CASSFSRPGTRQPQHF. The DNA sequence follows: TGTGCCAGCAGCTTCTCCCGGCCAGGGACACGGCAGCCCCAGCATTTT.